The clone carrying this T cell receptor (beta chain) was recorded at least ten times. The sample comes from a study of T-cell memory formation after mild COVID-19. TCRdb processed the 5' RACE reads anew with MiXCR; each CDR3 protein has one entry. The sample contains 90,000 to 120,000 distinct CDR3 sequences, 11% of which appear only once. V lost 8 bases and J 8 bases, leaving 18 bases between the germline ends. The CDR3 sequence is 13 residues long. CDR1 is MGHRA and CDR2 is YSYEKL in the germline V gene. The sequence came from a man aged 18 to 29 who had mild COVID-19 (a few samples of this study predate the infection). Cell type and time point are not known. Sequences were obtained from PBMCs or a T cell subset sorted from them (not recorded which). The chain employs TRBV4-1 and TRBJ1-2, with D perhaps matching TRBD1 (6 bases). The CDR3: CASWGRTSQGYTF. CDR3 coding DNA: TGCGCCAGCTGGGGGCGGACCTCGCAAGGCTACACCTTC.